The 11 T cell receptor beta chains reported below all come from one sample, sequenced in a study of OX40 agonist ivuxolimab in advanced cancers. Some clones are missing from TCRdb's copy, which holds only in-frame ones; the method was immunoSEQ multiplex PCR. The sample yields approximately 80,000 clones, almost 85% seen once. The sequences come from CD4+ or CD8+ T cells sorted from blood, collected in a trial of the OX40 agonist ivuxolimab. Every receptor here comes from an adult with an advanced solid tumor such as melanoma, head and neck, liver or kidney cancer.

The chain uses TRBV7-9 and TRBJ2-2, with a tentative D call TRBD1 (5 bases). CDR3 size: 15 residues. Germline V gives CDR1 SEHNR, CDR2 FQNEAQ (reference sequence). The V end was cut by 4 bases, the J end by 5 bases, with 14 bases between. The CDR3 sequence: CASSSNRRATGELFF. The DNA for the CDR3 is TGTGCCAGCAGCTCGAATCGCAGGGCGACCGGGGAGCTGTTTTTT. Looking up the rest from reference TRBV7-9 and TRBJ2-2 gives the full variable domain: DTGVSQNPRHKITKRGQNVTFRCDPISEHNRLYWYRQTLGQGPEFLTYFQNEAQLEKSRLLSDRFSAERPKGSFSTLEIQRTEQGDSAMYLCASSSNRRATGELFFGEGSRLTVL.

The rearrangement links TRBV7-6 to TRBJ1-4; maybe TRBD1 (5 bases). Trimming removed 5 bases from V and 2 bases from J, with 15 bases in between. Germline V gene sequence: CDR1 SGHVS, CDR2 FNYEAQ. The CDR3 runs 16 residues. The CDR3 is CASSPGLAGTNEKLFF. CDR3 DNA: TGTGCCAGCAGCCCCGGGTTGGCAGGGACTAATGAAAAACTGTTTTTT.

The chain has TRBV27 and TRBJ1-4; no definite D call. This CDR3 spans 14 amino acids. Germline V gene sequence: CDR1 MNHEY, CDR2 SMNVEV (reference sequence). V dropped 3 bases and J dropped 7 bases, with 12 bases sitting between them. The CDR3 here is CASSFVGGTEKLFF. The CDR3 nucleotides read TGTGCCAGCAGTTTCGTGGGTGGTACTGAAAAACTGTTTTTT. Full variable domain (remainder filled in from reference TRBV27 and TRBJ1-4): EAQVTQNPRYLITVTGKKLTVTCSQNMNHEYMSWYRQDPGLGLRQIYYSMNVEVTDKGDVPEGYKVSRKEKRNFPLILESPSPNQTSLYFCASSFVGGTEKLFFGSGTQLSVL.

This clone was detected a few times. The chain uses TRBV30 and TRBJ1-5; the D is unclear. The ends were cut back, 0 bases at V and 3 bases at J, with 3 bases in the middle. CDR1 is GTSNPN and CDR2 is SVGIG in the germline V gene (reference sequence). The CDR3 is 12 amino acids. CDR3 sequence reads: CAWSVTNQPQHF. The CDR3 DNA reads as TGTGCCTGGAGTGTAACCAATCAGCCCCAGCATTTT.

The chain joins TRBV4-3 to TRBJ1-4; unclear D gene. V was pared by 4 bases and J by 0 bases, with 9 bases between. The CDR3 runs 15 residues. CDR1 LGHNA and CDR2 YSLEER come from the germline V gene. The CDR3 nucleotides read TGCGCCAGCAGCCTGGGAGGTGCAACTAATGAAAAACTGTTTTTT. Translation: CASSLGGATNEKLFF.

The chain joins TRBV6-6 to TRBJ1-5; D is unclear. Germline V gives CDR1 MNHNY, CDR2 SVGAGI (reference sequence). The CDR3 has 14 residues. Trimming took 6 bases from V and 1 from J, leaving 10 bases between them. The CDR3 sequence: CASRGIESNQPQHF. CDR3 sequence (DNA): TGTGCCAGCAGGGGTATTGAGAGCAATCAGCCCCAGCATTTT.

This sequence joins TRBV4-2 and TRBJ1-1; 7 bases fit TRBD1. The ends lost 4 bases at V and 2 bases at J; junction bases unmatched: 10. This CDR3 has 16 amino acids. The germline gives CDR1 LGHNA, CDR2 YNFKEQ. The CDR3 protein is CASSRRGDSLNTEAFF. CDR3 bases: TGTGCCAGCAGCCGTCGCGGGGACAGCTTAAACACTGAAGCTTTCTTT.

The chain links TRBV10-3 to TRBJ2-3; D is perhaps TRBD1 or TRBD2 (5 bases each). The CDR3 is made up of 13 amino acids. The germline V gene has CDR1 ENHRY and CDR2 SYGVKD. V lost 5 bases, J lost 1 base, and 7 bases lay in between. The CDR3 reads CAISLGGTDTQYF. CDR3 nucleotide sequence: TGTGCCATCAGTCTGGGGGGCACAGATACGCAGTATTTT.

The chain is built from TRBV5-4 and TRBJ2-7; D is undetermined. The CDR3 spans 13 residues. V was pared by 2 bases and J by 1 base, with 7 bases between. CDR1 is SGHNT and CDR2 is YYREEE in the germline V gene (reference sequence). CDR3 DNA sequence: TGTGCCAGCAGCTTCGTGGATTCCTACGAGCAGTACTTC. It codes for CASSFVDSYEQYF.

This clone was observed a few times. The chain recombines TRBV2 with TRBJ1-1, with D possibly being TRBD1 (6 bases). Germline V lookup: CDR1 SNHLY, CDR2 FYNNEI. The ends were cut back, 8 bases at V and 8 bases at J, with 12 bases in the middle. This CDR3 is built from 11 residues. In DNA form, the CDR3 reads TGTGCCAGCTTCTCCGGGACAGAAGCTTTCTTT. Translation: CASFSGTEAFF.

The V call is TRBV6-5, the J call TRBJ1-1; perhaps TRBD1 as D (6 bases). The CDR3 is 13 amino acids. The germline CDR1 and CDR2 sequences are MNHEY and SVGAGI. The germline V and J ends were trimmed by 3 bases and 8 bases, with 13 bases remaining between them. CDR3 nucleotide sequence: TGTGCCAGCAGTTATTACCTCCAGGGGGAAGCTTTCTTT. It yields the protein CASSYYLQGEAFF.